The T cell receptor (beta chain) described here comes from a study of blood T cell repertoires in COVID-19. The overall study: There were acute and convalescent COVID-19 samples, and they came from the United States, Italy and Spain. T cells, B-cell-depleted T cells, or PBMCs provided the cDNA or gDNA that served as material.

In its sample, this clone was seen a few times. As originally analysed: How many nucleated cells were present was estimated from reference gene primer amplification. The assay was immunoSEQ multiplex PCR, and TCRdb's table has in-frame clones only and misses some. The DNA gave D and trimming, while V, J and clone size come from that table. The sample comprises 180,000 or so clones, around nine tenths of which are singletons, and roughly 3.6% rests with the top ten. The V end lost 6 bases, the J end lost 6 bases, and 14 bases lay between the germline ends. This CDR3 has 13 residues. Germline loops: CDR1 MDHEN, CDR2 SYDVKM.

The V and J genes are TRBV28 and TRBJ1-2; tentatively, D is TRBD1 (6 bases). This sequence originates from a man aged 18 to 35 with active or convalescent COVID-19. The specimen sequenced was peripheral blood. The CDR3 DNA is TGTGCCAGCAGGGTCGGGGGGCGAGATGGCTACACCTTC. Its protein product is CASRVGGRDGYTF.